A single sample is the source of the 15 T cell receptor beta chains below, sequenced in a study of T cell repertoires in cytomegalovirus infection. TCRdb fed the reads into MiXCR, producing one record per CDR3 protein. The table shows 750,000 to 950,000 distinct CDR3 sequences, with almost 30% occurring only once. The antigens these receptors bind are not known. The sample here was cultured CD8+ T cells from PBMCs, taken from culture after CMV antigen stimulation. These receptors all stem from a human donor in good health (CMV status not recorded). Some clones in this sample may be carry-over from other donors' samples.

This chain uses TRBV5-1 with TRBJ2-3, with 10 bases fitting TRBD1. Trimming took 3 bases from V and 5 from J; bases not matched to a gene: 6. Germline loops: CDR1 SGHRS, CDR2 YFSETQ. The CDR3 is 15 residues long. CDR3 bases: TGCGCCAGCAGCTCCGGGGACAGGGGAAAAGATACGCAGTATTTT. Protein product: CASSSGDRGKDTQYF.

To note about this clonotype: An end of the junction differs from the germline gene, which may be a read error. The rearrangement uses TRBV5-3 and TRBJ1-2; TRBD1 is a possible D gene (5 bases). TRBV5-3 is given ORF status, its function remaining uncertain. The CDR3 contains 16 residues. DNA of the CDR3: TGTGCCAGCAGCTTGAAGTTTACCGGGACGGACTATGGCTACACCTTC. Translated: CASSLKFTGTDYGYTF.

The chain links TRBV7-6 to TRBJ1-6; D is unclear. This CDR3 spans 15 amino acids. Germline V gene lookup returns CDR1 SGHVS and CDR2 FNYEAQ. The V end was cut by 5 bases, the J end by 7 bases, with 15 bases between. CDR3 nucleotide sequence: TGTGCCAGCAGCATTAGTGGGCCGAAAAATTCACCCCTCCACTTT. As protein: CASSISGPKNSPLHF.

The rearrangement links TRBV19 to TRBJ2-2; the D is unclear. This CDR3 spans 11 amino acids. Germline loops: CDR1 LNHDA, CDR2 SQIVND (reference sequence). The ends were cut back, 8 bases at V and 3 bases at J, with 4 bases in the middle. The CDR3 region is CASEYTGELFF. DNA of the CDR3: TGTGCCAGTGAGTACACCGGGGAGCTGTTTTTT.

V is TRBV19 and J is TRBJ1-3, with a weak D call TRBD1 (5 bases). V was clipped by 3 bases and J by 1 base, with 31 bases between them. Per the germline V gene, CDR1 is LNHDA and CDR2 is SQIVND (reference sequence). The CDR3 length is 22 residues. The chain's CDR3 is CASSIPGQVDVLPFNSGNTIYF. The CDR3 DNA is TGTGCCAGTAGTATCCCCGGACAAGTCGACGTATTGCCTTTCAATTCTGGAAACACCATATATTTT.

The genes are TRBV7-6 and TRBJ2-1, with D possibly matching TRBD1 (6 bases). Trimming removed 5 bases at V and 8 bases at J, with 16 bases between. Germline V lookup: CDR1 SGHVS, CDR2 FNYEAQ. This CDR3 has 14 residues. CDR3 residues: CASSHRQVPHEQFF. CDR3 DNA: TGTGCCAGCAGCCACCGACAGGTTCCCCATGAGCAGTTCTTC.

The rearrangement uses TRBV4-1 and TRBJ2-2; 8 bases map to TRBD2. Trimming removed 2 bases from V and 6 bases from J; junction bases left unmatched: 5. The germline V gene has CDR1 MGHRA and CDR2 YSYEKL. The CDR3 is 15 amino acids. The DNA for the CDR3 is TGCGCCAGCAGCCAACCGGGAGGGTACGCCGGGGAGCTGTTTTTT. This codes for CASSQPGGYAGELFF.

This clonotype was found a few times. The gene calls are TRBV3-1 and TRBJ1-5; D remains unclear. The CDR3 loop spans 14 amino acids. Trimming took off 4 bases at V and 6 bases at J, with 13 bases between the two ends. Germline-derived CDR1 and CDR2 are LGHDT and YNNKEL (reference sequence). CDR3 in amino acids: CASSPGGLVQPQHF. DNA of the CDR3: TGTGCCAGCAGCCCGGGAGGGCTAGTTCAGCCCCAGCATTTT.

The chain uses TRBV10-3 and TRBJ2-7; TRBD2 is a possible D gene (5 bases). Trimming removed 2 bases at V and 3 bases at J, with 8 bases between. CDR1 and CDR2 from the germline V gene are ENHRY and SYGVKD. The CDR3 consists of 13 residues. CDR3 residues: CAISEPGVYEQYF. The CDR3 DNA follows: TGTGCCATCAGTGAGCCCGGGGTCTACGAGCAGTACTTC.

The rearrangement uses TRBV7-4 and TRBJ2-4; 9 nucleotides agree with TRBD1. V shed 2 bases and J 1 base; nucleotides not matched to a gene: 6. The CDR3 contains 17 residues. Germline lookup yields CDR1 SGHVT and CDR2 SQSDAQ. The CDR3 spells CASSLKQGAFAKNIQYF. CDR3 coding DNA: TGTGCCAGCAGCTTAAAACAGGGGGCTTTTGCCAAAAACATTCAGTACTTC.

As for this clonotype: The final CDR3 position lacks the conserved phenylalanine or tryptophan, pointing to a likely read error. It is unclear where the CDR3 begins or ends on the DNA, so no DNA is shown, and the CDR3 is as TCRdb lists it. The chain uses TRBV6-2 or TRBV6-3 and TRBJ2-5; the table's D call of TRBD2 was not tested on the DNA. The CDR3 is 14 residues long, ends included. Germline assignment: CDR1 MNHEY and CDR2 SVGEGT. Here the CDR3 reads CASSYPYRSPFVVL.

V is TRBV7-4 and J is TRBJ2-5; 10 bases align to TRBD2. This CDR3 region has 17 residues. V was clipped by 1 base and J by 0 bases; unmatched bases: 5. The V gene's germline CDR1 is SGHVT and CDR2 SQSDAQ. The DNA of the CDR3 is TGTGCCAGCAGCTTAGGAGTAACTAGCGGGGACCAAGAGACCCAGTACTTC. Translation gives CASSLGVTSGDQETQYF.

In its sample, this clonotype was seen a few times. This chain uses TRBV6-6 with TRBJ2-3, with 7 positions matching TRBD1. Per germline, CDR1 MNHNY and CDR2 SVGAGI (reference sequence). The CDR3 length is 16 residues. V lost 2 bases to trimming and J lost 0 bases; unmatched junction nucleotides: 5. CDR3 residues: CASSYDRDMSTDTQYF. The CDR3 DNA follows: TGTGCCAGCAGTTACGACAGGGACATGAGCACAGATACGCAGTATTTT.

The V call is TRBV20-1, the J call TRBJ2-7, with 8 bases identical to TRBD1. The germline CDR1 and CDR2 sequences are DFQATT and SNEGSKA (reference sequence). V trimming: 0 bases; J trimming: 6 bases; junction bases outside the gene matches: 4. This CDR3 comprises 13 residues. CDR3 coding DNA: TGCAGTGCTAGAGACAGGGGGCTCCCCGAGCAGTACTTC. Its protein product is CSARDRGLPEQYF.

The rearrangement joins TRBV19 to TRBJ2-7, with D possibly being TRBD1 (6 bases). The CDR3 length is 14 residues. Trimming took off 5 bases at V and 1 base at J, with 12 bases between the two ends. Germline V gene data show CDR1 as LNHDA and CDR2 as SQIVND (reference sequence). The chain's CDR3 is CASSLQGRSYEQYF. The CDR3 DNA reads as TGTGCCAGTAGTCTTCAGGGGAGATCCTACGAGCAGTACTTC.